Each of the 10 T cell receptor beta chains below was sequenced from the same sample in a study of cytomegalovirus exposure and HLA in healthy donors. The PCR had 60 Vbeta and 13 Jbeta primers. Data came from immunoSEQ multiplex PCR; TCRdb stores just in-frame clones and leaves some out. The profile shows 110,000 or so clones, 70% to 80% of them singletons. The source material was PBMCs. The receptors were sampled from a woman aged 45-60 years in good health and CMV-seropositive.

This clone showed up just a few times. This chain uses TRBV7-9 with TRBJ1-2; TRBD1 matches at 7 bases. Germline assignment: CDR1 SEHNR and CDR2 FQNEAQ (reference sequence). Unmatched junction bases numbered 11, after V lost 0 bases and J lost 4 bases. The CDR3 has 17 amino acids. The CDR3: CASSLASARDRAYGYTF. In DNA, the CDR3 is TGTGCCAGCAGCTTAGCCAGCGCGAGAGACAGGGCCTATGGCTACACCTTC.

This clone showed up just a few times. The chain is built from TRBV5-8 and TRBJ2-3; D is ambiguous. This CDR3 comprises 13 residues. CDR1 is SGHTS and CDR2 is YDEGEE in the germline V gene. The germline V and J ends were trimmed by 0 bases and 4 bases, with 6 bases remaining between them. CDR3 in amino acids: CASSLASADTQYF. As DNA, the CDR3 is TGTGCCAGCAGCTTGGCAAGCGCAGATACGCAGTATTTT. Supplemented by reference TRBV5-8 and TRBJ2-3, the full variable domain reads EAGVTQSPTHLIKTRGQQATLRCSPISGHTSVYWYQQALGLGLQFLLWYDEGEERNRGNFPPRFSGRQFPNYSSELNVNALELEDSALYLCASSLASADTQYFGPGTRLTVL.

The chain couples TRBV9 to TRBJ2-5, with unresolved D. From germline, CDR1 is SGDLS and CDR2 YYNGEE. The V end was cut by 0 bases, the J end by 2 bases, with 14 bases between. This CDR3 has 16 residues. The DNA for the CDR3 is TGTGCCAGCAGCGTAGGAGAGACAACTCTACAAGAGACCCAGTACTTC. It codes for CASSVGETTLQETQYF.

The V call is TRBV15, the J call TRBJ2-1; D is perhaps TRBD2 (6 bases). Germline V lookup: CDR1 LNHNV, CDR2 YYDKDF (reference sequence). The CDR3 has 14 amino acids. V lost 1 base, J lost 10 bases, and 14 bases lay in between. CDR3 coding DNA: TGTGCCACCAGCAGAGTAGGGGACTTTTGGGAGCAGTTCTTC. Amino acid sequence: CATSRVGDFWEQFF.

The CDR3 region has the DNA TGTGCCAGCAGCCAAGGCCCATCAGAGAACACCGGGGAGCTGTTTTTT. Translation gives CASSQGPSENTGELFF. The V gene is TRBV14, the J gene TRBJ2-2; D is undetermined. Trimming shortened V by 1 base and J by 1 base, and 10 bases separated the two germline ends. CDR3 size: 16 residues. Germline V CDR1 and CDR2: SGHDN, FVKESK.

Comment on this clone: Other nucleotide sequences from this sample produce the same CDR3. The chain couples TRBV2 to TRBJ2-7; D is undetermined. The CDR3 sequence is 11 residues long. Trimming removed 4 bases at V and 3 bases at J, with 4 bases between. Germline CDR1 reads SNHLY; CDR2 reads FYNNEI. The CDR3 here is CASSGSYEQYF. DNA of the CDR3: TGTGCCAGCAGTGGCAGCTACGAGCAGTACTTC.

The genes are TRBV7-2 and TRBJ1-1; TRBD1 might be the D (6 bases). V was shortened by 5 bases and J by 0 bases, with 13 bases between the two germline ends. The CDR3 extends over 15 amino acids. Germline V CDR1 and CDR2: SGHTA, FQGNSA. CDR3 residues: CASSVEGGVNTEAFF. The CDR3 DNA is TGTGCCAGCAGCGTCGAAGGGGGGGTGAACACTGAAGCTTTCTTT.

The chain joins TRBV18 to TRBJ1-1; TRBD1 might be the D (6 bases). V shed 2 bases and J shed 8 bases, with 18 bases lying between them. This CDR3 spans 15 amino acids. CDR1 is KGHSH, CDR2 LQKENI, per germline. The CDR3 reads CASSPVGGGALEAFF. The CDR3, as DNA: TGTGCCAGCTCACCAGTGGGAGGGGGGGCACTGGAAGCTTTCTTT.

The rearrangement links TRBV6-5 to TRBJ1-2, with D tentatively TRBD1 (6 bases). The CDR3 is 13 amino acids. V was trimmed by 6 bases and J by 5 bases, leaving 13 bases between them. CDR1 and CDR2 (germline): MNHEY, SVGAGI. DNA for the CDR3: TGTGCCAGCAGACCGCCAGGGGAGTATGGCTACACCTTC. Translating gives CASRPPGEYGYTF.

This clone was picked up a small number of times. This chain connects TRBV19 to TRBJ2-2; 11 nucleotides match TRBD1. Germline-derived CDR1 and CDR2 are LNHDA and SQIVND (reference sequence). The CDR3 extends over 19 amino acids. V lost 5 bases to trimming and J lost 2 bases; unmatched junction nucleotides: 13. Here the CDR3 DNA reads TGTGCCAGTAGTGTTTATGGACAGGGGGCTAATATTAACACCGGGGAGCTGTTTTTT. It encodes CASSVYGQGANINTGELFF.